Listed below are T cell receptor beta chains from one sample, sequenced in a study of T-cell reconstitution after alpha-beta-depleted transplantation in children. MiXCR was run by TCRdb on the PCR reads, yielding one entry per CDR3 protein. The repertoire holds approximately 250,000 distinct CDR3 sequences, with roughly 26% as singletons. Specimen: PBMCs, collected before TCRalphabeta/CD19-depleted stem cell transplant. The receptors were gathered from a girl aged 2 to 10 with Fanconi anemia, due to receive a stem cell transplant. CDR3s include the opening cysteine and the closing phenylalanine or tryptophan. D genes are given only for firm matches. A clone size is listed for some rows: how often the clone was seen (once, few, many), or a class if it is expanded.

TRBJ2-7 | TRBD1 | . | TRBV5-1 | CASRVIPGQGYEQYF | TGCGCCAGCAGAGTAATACCGGGACAGGGGTACGAGCAGTACTTC
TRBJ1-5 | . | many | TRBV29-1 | CSAGWGPNQPQHF | TGCAGCGCAGGTTGGGGTCCCAATCAGCCCCAGCATTTT
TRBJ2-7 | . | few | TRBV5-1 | CASSLAPSDYEQYF | TGCGCCAGCAGCTTGGCCCCTAGCGATTACGAGCAGTACTTC
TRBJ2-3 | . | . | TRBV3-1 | CASSQALQVRGTDTQYF | TGTGCCAGCAGCCAAGCCCTTCAAGTCCGGGGCACAGATACGCAGTATTTT
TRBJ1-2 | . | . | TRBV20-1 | CSAGTNYGYTF | TGCAGTGCAGGGACAAACTATGGCTACACCTTC
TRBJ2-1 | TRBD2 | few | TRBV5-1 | CASSLLAGGPSEQFF | TGCGCCAGCAGCTTACTAGCGGGGGGGCCAAGTGAGCAGTTCTTC
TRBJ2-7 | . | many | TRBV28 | CASSSGHYLWLYEQYF | TGTGCCAGCAGTTCGGGACATTATCTATGGCTCTACGAGCAGTACTTC
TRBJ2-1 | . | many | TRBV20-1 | CSAKLGWNEQFF | TGCAGTGCTAAACTAGGTTGGAATGAGCAGTTCTTC
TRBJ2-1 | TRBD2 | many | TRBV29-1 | CSVVTSTYNEQFF | TGCAGCGTTGTGACTAGCACCTACAATGAGCAGTTCTTC
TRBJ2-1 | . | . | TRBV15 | CATSRAAYLNNEQFF | TGTGCCACCAGCAGAGCGGCGTATCTCAACAATGAGCAGTTCTTC
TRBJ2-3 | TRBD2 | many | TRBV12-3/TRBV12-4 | CASSSGVSHTDTQYF | TGTGCCAGCTCTAGCGGGGTTTCACACACAGATACGCAGTATTTT
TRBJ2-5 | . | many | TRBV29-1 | CSVEGLFQETQYF | TGCAGCGTTGAGGGACTCTTTCAAGAGACCCAGTACTTC
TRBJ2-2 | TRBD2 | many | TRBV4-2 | CASSQKLAGGPGELFF | TGTGCCAGCAGCCAAAAACTAGCGGGGGGGCCCGGGGAGCTGTTTTTT
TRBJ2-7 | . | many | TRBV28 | CASSLSHKRGEQYF | TGTGCCAGCAGTTTATCCCACAAAAGAGGCGAGCAGTACTTC
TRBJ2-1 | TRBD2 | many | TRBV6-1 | CASSATSGGAFSSEQFF | TGTGCCAGCAGTGCCACTAGCGGGGGGGCCTTCTCAAGTGAGCAGTTCTTC
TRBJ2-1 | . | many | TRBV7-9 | CASSFRSSSYNEQFF | TGTGCCAGCAGCTTTCGTTCTAGCAGCTACAATGAGCAGTTCTTC
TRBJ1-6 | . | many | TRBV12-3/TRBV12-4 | CASSALRGSNSPLHF | TGTGCCAGCAGTGCCCTGAGGGGGTCCAATTCACCCCTCCACTTT
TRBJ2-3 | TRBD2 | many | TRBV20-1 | CSARSGLAEDTQYF | TGCAGTGCTAGGTCGGGACTAGCGGAGGATACGCAGTATTTT
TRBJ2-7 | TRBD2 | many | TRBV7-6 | CASSDTSGGNEQYF | TGTGCCAGCAGCGATACTAGCGGGGGAAACGAGCAGTACTTC
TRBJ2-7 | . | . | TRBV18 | CASSPQGFEQYF | TGTGCCAGCTCACCACAGGGCTTCGAGCAGTACTTC